This TCR beta chain was recovered during a study of shared clonotypes between healthy human individuals. On this clone: Antigen: not known.

TCRdb's copy holds only in-frame clones and misses some; the assay was immunoSEQ multiplex PCR. Here the sample spans approximately 2,200,000 clones, approximately 94% being singletons. Points from the study as a whole: Specimens sampled were limited to blood, with tissue repertoires likely differing.

CD45RO-negative CD8 cells positively selected for CCR7 made up the naive population, which excluded terminally differentiated effector memory CD45RA+ cells. The clonotype comes from a man between 18 and 29 years old in good health. Some clones in this sample may be carry-over from other donors' samples. Sequencing was done on a sample of naive CD8+ T cells from PBMCs.

CDR3 bases: TGTGCCAGCAGCTTCCCCCTGACAGCACGATCCCACACCGGGGAGCTGTTTTTT. Protein: CASSFPLTARSHTGELFF. This chain links TRBV7-9 with TRBJ2-2; possibly TRBD1 for D (5 bases). Trimming removed 3 bases at V and 3 bases at J, with 20 bases between. Germline CDR1 SEHNR, CDR2 FQNEAQ (reference sequence). The CDR3 totals 18 residues.